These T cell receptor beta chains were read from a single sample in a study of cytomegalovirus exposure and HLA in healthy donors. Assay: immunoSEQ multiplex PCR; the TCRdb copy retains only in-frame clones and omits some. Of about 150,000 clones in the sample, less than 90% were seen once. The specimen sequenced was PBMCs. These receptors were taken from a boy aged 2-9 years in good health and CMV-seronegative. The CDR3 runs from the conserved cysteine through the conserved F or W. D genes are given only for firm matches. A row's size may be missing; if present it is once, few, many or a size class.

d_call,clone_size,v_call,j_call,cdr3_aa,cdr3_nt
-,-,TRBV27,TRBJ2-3,CASKTHGSDTQYF,TGTGCCAGTAAGACCCATGGGAGTGATACGCAGTATTTT
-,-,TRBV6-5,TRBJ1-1,CASSYSRGTAAEAFF,TGTGCCAGCAGTTACTCTCGAGGAACGGCAGCTGAAGCTTTCTTT
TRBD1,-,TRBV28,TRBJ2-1,CASSSTGDREQFF,TGTGCCAGCAGTTCCACAGGGGATCGCGAGCAGTTCTTC
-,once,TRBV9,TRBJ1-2,CASSQAGTLYGYTF,TGTGCCAGCAGCCAAGCCGGGACTCTCTATGGCTACACCTTC
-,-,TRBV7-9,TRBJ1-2,CASSPRRGNYGYTF,TGTGCCAGCAGCCCCCGACGGGGTAACTATGGCTACACCTTC
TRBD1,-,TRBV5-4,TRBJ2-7,CASSHPTGAGYEQYF,TGTGCCAGCAGCCATCCGACAGGGGCGGGCTACGAGCAGTACTTC
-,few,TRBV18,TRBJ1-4,CASSPRQGSKFEKLFF,TGTGCCAGCTCACCCCGGCAGGGGAGTAAATTCGAAAAACTGTTTTTT
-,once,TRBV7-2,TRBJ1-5,CASSTPYSNQPQHF,TGTGCCAGCAGCACTCCATATAGCAATCAGCCCCAGCATTTT
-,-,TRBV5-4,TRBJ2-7,CASSRIQGQGNYEQYF,TGTGCCAGCAGCCGTATCCAGGGGCAGGGTAACTACGAGCAGTACTTC
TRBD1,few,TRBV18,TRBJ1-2,CASSLKDRAEGENGYTF,TGTGCCAGCTCACTGAAGGACAGGGCGGAAGGGGAAAATGGCTACACCTTC
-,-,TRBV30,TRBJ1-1,CAWSVQPNTEAFF,TGTGCCTGGAGTGTACAACCGAACACTGAAGCTTTCTTT
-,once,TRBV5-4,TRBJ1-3,CASSLSGNTIYF,TGTGCCAGCAGCCTAAGTGGAAACACCATATATTTT
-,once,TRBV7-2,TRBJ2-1,CASSTVYNEQFF,TGTGCCAGCAGCACGGTTTACAATGAGCAGTTCTTC
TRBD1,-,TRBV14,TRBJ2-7,CASSRHAWTGGYEQYF,TGTGCCAGCAGCCGTCACGCTTGGACAGGGGGCTACGAGCAGTACTTC
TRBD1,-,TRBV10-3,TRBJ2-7,CAISEFLGQGHNEQYF,TGTGCCATCAGTGAGTTCTTGGGACAGGGTCATAACGAGCAGTACTTC
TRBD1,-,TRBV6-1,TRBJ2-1,CASSATWDSNNEQFF,TGTGCCAGCAGTGCGACTTGGGACAGCAACAATGAGCAGTTCTTC
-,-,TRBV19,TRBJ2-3,CASSIGGRGTDTQYF,TGTGCCAGTAGTATCGGGGGTAGGGGCACAGATACGCAGTATTTT
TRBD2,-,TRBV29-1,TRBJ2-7,CSAGTSGSSYEQYF,TGCAGCGCTGGGACTAGCGGGAGCTCCTACGAGCAGTACTTC
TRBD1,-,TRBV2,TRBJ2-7,CASTEAGTGGLDEQYF,TGTGCCAGCACTGAAGCCGGGACAGGGGGCCTCGACGAGCAGTACTTC
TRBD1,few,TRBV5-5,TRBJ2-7,CASSPGQGISYEQYF,TGTGCCAGCAGCCCGGGACAGGGGATCTCCTACGAGCAGTACTTC
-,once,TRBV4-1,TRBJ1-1,CASSQGRGRTEAFF,TGCGCCAGCAGCCAAGGTCGGGGTCGCACTGAAGCTTTCTTT
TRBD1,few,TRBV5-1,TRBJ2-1,CASSLGQGNSYNEQFF,TGCGCCAGCAGCTTGGGACAGGGGAACTCCTACAATGAGCAGTTCTTC
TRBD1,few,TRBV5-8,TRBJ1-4,CASSFATGNAEKLFF,TGTGCCAGCAGCTTTGCGACAGGGAATGCTGAAAAACTGTTTTTT
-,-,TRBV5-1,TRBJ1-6,CASSSTRDNSPLHF,TGCGCCAGCAGCTCTACACGGGATAATTCACCCCTCCACTTT
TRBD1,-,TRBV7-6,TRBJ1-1,CASSLSRGRTEAFF,TGTGCCAGCAGCTTGAGCAGGGGGCGAACTGAAGCTTTCTTT
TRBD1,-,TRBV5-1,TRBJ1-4,CASSLGGQGREKLFF,TGCGCCAGCAGCTTGGGGGGACAGGGACGTGAAAAACTGTTTTTT
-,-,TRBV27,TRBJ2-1,CASSSRWGEQFF,TGTGCCAGCAGTTCCCGGTGGGGCGAGCAGTTCTTC
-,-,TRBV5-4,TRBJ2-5,CASSLGGGAEQYF,TGTGCCAGCAGCTTAGGAGGGGGGGCGGAGCAGTACTTC
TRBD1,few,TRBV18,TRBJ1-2,CASSPRQGEGYTF,TGTGCCAGCTCACCCAGACAGGGCGAAGGCTACACCTTC
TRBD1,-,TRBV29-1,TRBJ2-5,CSALRDRAQETQYF,TGCAGCGCCCTTAGGGACAGAGCCCAAGAGACCCAGTACTTC
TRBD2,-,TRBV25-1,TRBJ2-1,CASSDELAGGSYNEQFF,TGTGCCAGCAGTGATGAGCTAGCGGGGGGATCCTACAATGAGCAGTTCTTC
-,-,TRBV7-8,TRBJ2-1,CASSLYDLRGAGEQFF,TGTGCCAGCAGCCTCTACGACCTCAGGGGGGCCGGGGAGCAGTTCTTC
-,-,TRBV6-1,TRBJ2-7,CASSSTGLYEQYF,TGTGCCAGCAGTTCTACAGGGCTCTACGAGCAGTACTTC
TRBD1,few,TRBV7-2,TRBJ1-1,CASSVRQGRGWAFF,TGTGCCAGCAGCGTCCGACAGGGCCGGGGATGGGCTTTCTTT
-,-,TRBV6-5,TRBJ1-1,CASSRSSGAEAFF,TGTGCCAGCAGTCGATCTTCAGGCGCTGAAGCTTTCTTT
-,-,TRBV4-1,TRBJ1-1,CASSQGRGTAFF,TGCGCCAGCAGCCAGGGGAGGGGGACGGCTTTCTTT
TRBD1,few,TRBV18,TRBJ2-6,CASSPRTGNSGANVLTF,TGTGCCAGCTCACCACGGACAGGGAATTCCGGGGCCAACGTCCTGACTTTC
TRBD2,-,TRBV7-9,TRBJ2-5,CASSSTSGVETQYF,TGTGCCAGCAGCTCAACTAGCGGGGTTGAGACCCAGTACTTC
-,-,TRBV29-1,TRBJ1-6,CSVEGSRGSPLHF,TGCAGCGTTGAGGGGAGCCGGGGTTCACCCCTCCACTTT
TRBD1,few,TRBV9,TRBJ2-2,CASSVDRGNTGELFF,TGTGCCAGCAGCGTAGACAGGGGGAACACCGGGGAGCTGTTTTTT
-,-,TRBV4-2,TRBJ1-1,CASSQDIPTEAFF,TGTGCCAGCAGCCAAGATATTCCCACTGAAGCTTTCTTT